These 14 T cell receptor beta chains were all obtained from the same sample, sequenced in a study of regulatory T cells in long-lasting Graves disease. To make TCR beta libraries, researchers used iRepertoire HTBI primers and Arm-PCR of CDR3 regions. TCRdb passed the multiplex PCR reads through MiXCR, listing each CDR3 protein once. The sample holds around 460,000 distinct CDR3 sequences, approximately 23% seen once. Time point in this sample: persistent/refractory GD, antithyroid drugs over 5 years with positive TRAb. The TCR library was made from RNA that had been extracted from PBMCs in TRIzol. This specimen was peripheral blood mononuclear cells (PBMCs), taken when the disease was refractory, from a patient treated with antithyroid drugs. The receptors stem from a female donor with Graves disease.

The chain employs TRBV29-1 and TRBJ2-1; 12 bases match TRBD2. CDR3 length: 14 residues. The V and J ends lost 6 bases and 4 bases, in that order; junction bases with no gene match: 4. Germline V gene sequence: CDR1 SQVTM, CDR2 ANQGSEA. CDR3 in DNA: TGCAGCGTCCTCGGGACTAGCGGGTACAATGAGCAGTTCTTC. The encoded protein is CSVLGTSGYNEQFF.

The V gene is TRBV14, the J gene TRBJ2-7, with 11 bases that match TRBD2. Germline lookup yields CDR1 SGHDN and CDR2 FVKESK. This CDR3 region has 20 residues. The junction had 17 bases not matched to a gene; V was cut back by 4 bases and J by 0 bases. CDR3 coding DNA: TGTGCCAGCAGCCGGGCACCCGGGCTAGCGGGAGGACTCATCTCCTACGAGCAGTACTTC. It is translated as CASSRAPGLAGGLISYEQYF.

This chain connects TRBV7-9 to TRBJ1-6, with 9 positions matching TRBD1. Germline V lookup: CDR1 SEHNR, CDR2 FQNEAQ (reference sequence). The V segment lost 4 bases and the J segment 10 bases; nucleotides outside the gene matches: 5. The CDR3 covers 14 residues. The CDR3 loop is CASSWGQGGSPLHF. The CDR3 nucleotides are TGTGCCAGCAGCTGGGGACAGGGAGGCTCACCCCTCCACTTT.

This chain joins TRBV5-5 and TRBJ1-2; 7 bases agree with TRBD1. Germline V CDR1 and CDR2: SGHKS, YYEKEE (reference sequence). V lost 4 bases, J lost 1 base, and 10 bases stayed unmatched. The CDR3 runs to 16 residues. The CDR3 DNA sequence: TGTGCCAGCAGCCGGATGGGCCAGGGGGATAACTATGGCTACACCTTC. This gives the protein CASSRMGQGDNYGYTF. Full variable domain (remainder filled in from reference TRBV5-5 and TRBJ1-2): DAGVTQSPTHLIKTRGQQVTLRCSPISGHKSVSWYQQVLGQGPQFIFQYYEKEERGRGNFPDRFSARQFPNYSSELNVNALLLGDSALYLCASSRMGQGDNYGYTFGSGTRLTVV.

This clonotype was recorded once. Germline is not matched at one junction end, which may reflect a read error. This sequence joins TRBV19 and TRBJ2-2, with D maybe TRBD1 (5 bases). Germline assignment: CDR1 LNHDA and CDR2 SQIVND (reference sequence). This CDR3 contains 14 residues. CDR3 sequence reads: CAGSIVQGSGELFF. The DNA for the CDR3 is TGTGCCGGTAGTATAGTCCAGGGATCCGGGGAGCTGTTTTTT.

The rearrangement uses TRBV12-3 or TRBV12-4 and TRBJ2-2; D might be TRBD1 (6 bases). V lost 6 bases to trimming and J lost 4 bases, with 12 bases between them. This CDR3 comprises 14 residues. The CDR3 sequence: CASRYQGSTGELFF. The CDR3 region has the DNA TGTGCCAGCAGATATCAGGGGAGCACCGGGGAGCTGTTTTTT.

The chain has TRBV29-1 and TRBJ2-7, with 8 bases matching TRBD2. CDR1 and CDR2 from the germline V gene are SQVTM and ANQGSEA. With 6 bases clipped from V and 4 bases from J, the junction kept 8 bases outside the gene matches. The CDR3 length is 13 residues. The CDR3 DNA reads as TGCAGCGTGGAGGGACTAGATTTTTACGAGCAGTACTTC. Protein: CSVEGLDFYEQYF.

Only a few counts were recorded for this clonotype. The CDR3 DNA sequence: TGTGCCAGCTCACCATTGGCCAGGAGGGACGAGCAGTACTTC. Protein: CASSPLARRDEQYF. The V call is TRBV18, the J call TRBJ2-7, with a tentative D call TRBD2 (6 bases). The germline V gene encodes CDR1 KGHSH and CDR2 LQKENI. The CDR3 has 14 residues. The V and J ends lost 2 bases and 5 bases respectively, with 13 bases between them.

This clonotype showed up many times. The genes are TRBV29-1 and TRBJ2-6; maybe TRBD2 (6 bases). Germline V gene data show CDR1 as SQVTM and CDR2 as ANQGSEA. The ends were cut back, 5 bases at V and 4 bases at J, with 12 bases in the middle. The CDR3 is 14 amino acids. CDR3 residues: CSVSGATGANVLTF. CDR3 coding DNA: TGCAGCGTTTCGGGAGCGACAGGGGCCAACGTCCTGACTTTC.

Points on this clonotype: This could be a read error, since a much larger clone is one nucleotide away. V usage is TRBV6-5 and J usage is TRBJ1-5; TRBD1 is a possible D gene (6 bases). Germline-derived CDR1 and CDR2 are MNHEY and SVGAGI. CDR3 length: 17 residues. The V gene lost 2 bases and the J gene lost 6 bases, with 20 bases spanning the gap. The chain's CDR3 is CASSYVGGPGGGQPQHF. CDR3 bases: TGTGCCAGCAGTTACGTGGGGGGACCCGGAGGGGGTCAGCCCCAGCATTTT.

The table lists this clonotype with a few counts. V usage is TRBV30 and J usage is TRBJ2-7; 8 bases align to TRBD1. V gave up 4 bases and J gave up 5 bases; unmatched junction bases: 10. This CDR3 is built from 14 residues. CDR1 and CDR2 (germline): GTSNPN, SVGIG (reference sequence). The CDR3 nucleotides are TGTGCCTGGACGAAGGGCAGGGGGCAAGACGAGCAGTACTTC. This encodes CAWTKGRGQDEQYF.

Regarding this clonotype: This may arise from a read error, as a much more abundant clone is one base away. The chain combines TRBV6-1 with TRBJ1-1; the match to TRBD1 covers 9 bases. This CDR3 has 14 amino acids. Germline lookup yields CDR1 MNHNS and CDR2 SASEGT. V trimming: 11 bases; J trimming: 3 bases; junction bases outside the gene matches: 10. CDR3 amino acids: CAGALTGGYTEAFF. The CDR3 nucleotides read TGTGCCGGCGCCCTCACAGGGGGCTACACTGAAGCTTTCTTT.

The table lists this clonotype with a count of one. CDR3 in amino acids: CSARDRVGGGSSYNEQFF. Here the CDR3 DNA reads TGCAGTGCTAGAGATCGAGTCGGTGGGGGGAGCTCCTACAATGAGCAGTTCTTC. The chain joins TRBV20-1 to TRBJ2-1; TRBD2 might be the D (6 bases). CDR1 is DFQATT and CDR2 is SNEGSKA in the germline V gene (reference sequence). Trimming took off 0 bases at V and 0 bases at J, with 18 bases between the two ends. The CDR3 is made up of 18 amino acids.

The genes are TRBV27 and TRBJ1-2; 9 bases fit TRBD1. Germline CDR1 MNHEY, CDR2 SMNVEV (reference sequence). The ends lost 4 bases at V and 6 bases at J; junction bases unmatched: 9. The CDR3 extends over 15 amino acids. This CDR3 reads CASSWGATGGHGYTF. The CDR3 DNA follows: TGTGCCAGCAGTTGGGGCGCGACAGGGGGGCATGGCTACACCTTC.